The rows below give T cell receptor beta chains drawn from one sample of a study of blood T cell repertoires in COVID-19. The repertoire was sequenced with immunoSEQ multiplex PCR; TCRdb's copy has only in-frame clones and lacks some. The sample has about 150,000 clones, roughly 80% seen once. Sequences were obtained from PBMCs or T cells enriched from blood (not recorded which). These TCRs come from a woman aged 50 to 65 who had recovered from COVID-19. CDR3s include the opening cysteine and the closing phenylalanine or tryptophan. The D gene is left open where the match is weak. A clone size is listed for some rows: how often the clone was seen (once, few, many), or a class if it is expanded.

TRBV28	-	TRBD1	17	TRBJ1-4	CASSLGTGRATNEKLFF	TGTGCCAGCAGTTTAGGGACAGGGCGGGCGACTAATGAAAAACTGTTTTTT
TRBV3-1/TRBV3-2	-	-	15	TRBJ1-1	CASSRLTTVNTEAFF	TGTGCCAGCAGCCGACTAACGACCGTGAACACTGAAGCTTTCTTT
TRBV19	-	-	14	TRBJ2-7	CASSKDTTPYEQYF	TGTGCCAGTAGTAAGGACACGACCCCCTACGAGCAGTACTTC
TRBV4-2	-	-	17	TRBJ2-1	CASSQVSGSATYNEQFF	TGTGCCAGCAGCCAAGTAAGCGGGTCCGCCACCTACAATGAGCAGTTCTTC
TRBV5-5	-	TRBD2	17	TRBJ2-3	CASSLTSGGVGTDTQYF	TGTGCCAGCAGCTTGACTAGCGGGGGAGTGGGCACAGATACGCAGTATTTT
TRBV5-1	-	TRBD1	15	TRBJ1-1	CASSFPGQGGTEAFF	TGCGCCAGCAGCTTTCCGGGACAGGGAGGAACTGAAGCTTTCTTT
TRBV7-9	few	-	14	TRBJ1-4	CASSWGRMAEKLFF	TGTGCCAGCAGCTGGGGGCGGATGGCTGAAAAACTGTTTTTT
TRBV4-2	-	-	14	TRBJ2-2	CASSQAGGSGELFF	TGTGCCAGCAGCCAAGCGGGCGGGTCCGGGGAGCTGTTTTTT
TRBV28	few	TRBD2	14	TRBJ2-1	CASEASGSRNEQFF	TGTGCCAGTGAAGCTAGCGGGAGTAGGAATGAGCAGTTCTTC
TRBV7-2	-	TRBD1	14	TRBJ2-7	CASSYDRGWYEQYF	TGTGCCAGCAGCTATGACAGGGGTTGGTACGAGCAGTACTTC
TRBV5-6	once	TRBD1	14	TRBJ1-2	CASSTDRTLYGYTF	TGTGCCAGCAGCACGGACAGGACCCTCTATGGCTACACCTTC
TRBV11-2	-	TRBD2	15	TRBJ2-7	CASSLPGTKIYEQYF	TGTGCCAGCAGCTTACCCGGGACTAAAATTTACGAGCAGTACTTC
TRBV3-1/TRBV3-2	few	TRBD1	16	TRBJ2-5	CASSDRDRDVWETQYF	TGTGCCAGCAGCGACCGGGACAGGGACGTTTGGGAGACCCAGTACTTC